The 28 T cell receptor beta chains below come from one sample, sequenced in a study of T cell clonality in common variable immunodeficiency (dated by TCRdb to 2014 to 2015). Library prep was done by the immunoSEQ multiplex PCR assay. Here the immuneACCESS table is served through TCRdb, limited to in-frame sequences with V and J called. Missing clones are a known gap in these copies; in checked studies unresolved V genes cover under half, and the rest lacks a known reason. The data for this sample show 35,000 to 45,000 clones, each detected more than once. The top ten clonotypes cover around 2.8% of the sample. The sequenced material came from peripheral blood mononuclear cells. The receptors were sampled from a person aged 18-70 years in good health.

This clone came up a few times. The read comes to an end 3 residues before the CDR3 does, leaving the germline J gene to fill in the end. The chain is built from TRBV5-1 and TRBJ2-2; 8 bases match TRBD1. This CDR3 comprises 17 residues. Germline V CDR1 and CDR2: SGHRS, YFSETQ. The sequenced CDR3 bases are TGCGCCAGCAGCACCATAGAACGGACAGGGTGGGATTCACCG. Protein sequence: CASSTIERTGWDSP. The entire CDR3 sequence reads CASSTIERTGWDSPLFF.

This clone was detected many times. The CDR3 end falls 3 residues outside the read, so it is completed with the germline J gene. The chain couples TRBV13 to TRBJ2-1; 8 bases align to TRBD2. CDR1 PRHDT and CDR2 FYEKMQ come from the germline V gene (reference sequence). After removal of 5 bases from V and 5 bases from J, the junction contained 23 bases not matched to a gene. The CDR3 spans 20 residues. The CDR3 loop is CASSAHSPRPGTSYNNEQFF. The covered CDR3 bases are TGTGCCAGCAGCGCTCATAGTCCCCGCCCCGGGACTAGTTATAACAATGAG.

This clone has at least ten counts. The read stops 3 residues short of the end of the CDR3; the missing end is completed from the germline J gene. The rearrangement joins TRBV7-9 to TRBJ2-1; TRBD1 might be the D (8 bases). Germline-derived CDR1 and CDR2 are SEHNR and FQNEAQ (reference sequence). The CDR3 runs 12 residues. Trimming took off 7 bases at V and 8 bases at J, with 12 bases between the two ends. CDR3 protein: CASNRGRDEQFF. The CDR3 DNA, read in part, is TGTGCCAGCAACAGGGGGAGGGATGAG. The full variable domain, rest sourced from reference TRBV7-9 and TRBJ2-1, is DTGVSQNPRHKITKRGQNVTFRCDPISEHNRLYWYRQTLGQGPEFLTYFQNEAQLEKSRLLSDRFSAERPKGSFSTLEIQRTEQGDSAMYLCASNRGRDEQFFGPGTRLTVL.

The table lists this clone with many counts. The CDR3 end lies 3 residues beyond the end of the read and is filled in from the germline J gene. The rearrangement joins TRBV5-1 to TRBJ2-2; TRBD2 is a possible D gene (5 bases). Trimming removed 0 bases from V and 5 bases from J, with 11 bases in between. The CDR3 spans 15 residues. In germline, CDR1 is SGHRS, CDR2 YFSETQ. Partial CDR3 DNA: TGCGCCAGCAGCTTGGCCTTACTAGGGACCGGGGAG. Translated: CASSLALLGTGE. The complete CDR3 reads CASSLALLGTGELFF.

This clone was seen ten or more times. The CDR3 bases that were read are TGTGCCAGCAGCAACAGGGGTATGCGGCAAGAGACC. Its translation: CASSNRGMRQET. The complete CDR3 sequence is CASSNRGMRQETQYF. The chain is built from TRBV5-4 and TRBJ2-5; TRBD1 agrees at 7 bases. The read ends 3 residues shy of where the CDR3 ends; the end is completed using the germline J gene. V lost 4 bases, J lost 2 bases, and 8 bases stayed unmatched. The CDR3 extends over 15 amino acids. Looked up from germline, CDR1 is SGHNT and CDR2 is YYREEE (reference sequence).

In this sample, this clone turned up many times. The DNA ends 3 residues before the CDR3 does, and the rest of the CDR3 is filled in from the germline J gene. The rearrangement joins TRBV19 to TRBJ2-1; maybe TRBD2 (6 bases). Trimming shortened V by 2 bases and J by 3 bases, and 17 bases separated the two germline ends. Germline CDR1 and CDR2: LNHDA and SQIVND (reference sequence). The CDR3 loop spans 17 amino acids. CDR3 amino acids: CASSIKWAGGVYNEQFF. CDR3 DNA, as far as it was read: TGTGCCAGTAGTATAAAGTGGGCCGGGGGAGTCTACAATGAG.

This clone showed up many times. The CDR3 goes on 3 residues after the read ends, and that part is filled in from the germline J gene. This chain links TRBV5-1 with TRBJ1-4; D might be TRBD1 (6 bases). There are 16 residues in the CDR3. Between the trimmed V and J ends, which lost 4 bases and 0 bases, there was a span of 13 bases. The germline CDR1 and CDR2 sequences are SGHRS and YFSETQ. CDR3 protein: CASSNDRSATNEKLFF. The part of the CDR3 DNA that was read is TGCGCCAGCAGCAACGACAGGTCTGCAACTAATGAAAAA.

Many counts were recorded for this clone. The read ends 3 residues before the CDR3 terminus; that terminus is restored from the germline J gene. This chain links TRBV29-1 with TRBJ2-3; 9 bases line up with TRBD1. Germline CDR1 reads SQVTM; CDR2 reads ANQGSEA. The V gene end was trimmed by 7 bases and the J gene end by 0 bases; junction bases not matched to a gene: 11. The CDR3 runs to 16 residues. CDR3 bases read: TGCAGCGCCGCACCTGGGGACAGGGTGAGCACAGATACG. Its protein is CSAAPGDRVSTDT. The full CDR3 is CSAAPGDRVSTDTQYF.

This clone was detected many times. The read is 3 residues too short to cover the CDR3 end, so that end is filled in from the germline J gene. The chain is built from TRBV5-1 and TRBJ1-4; TRBD1 matches at 7 bases. CDR1 and CDR2 from the germline V gene are SGHRS and YFSETQ. The CDR3 sequence is 14 residues long. J was trimmed by 7 bases and V by 3 bases; bases with no gene match: 6. The part of the CDR3 DNA that was read is TGCGCCAGCAGCTGGACAGGCGGCAGTGAAAAA. This sequence encodes CASSWTGGSEK. The entire CDR3 protein is CASSWTGGSEKLFF.

Ten or more counts support this clone. The observed sequence ends 3 residues before the CDR3 terminus, with the missing tail filled in from the germline J gene. V and J are TRBV19 and TRBJ1-1; D unclear. Germline V gene data show CDR1 as LNHDA and CDR2 as SQIVND (reference sequence). There are 13 residues in the CDR3. V was pared by 0 bases and J by 6 bases, with 8 bases between. The CDR3 here is CASSIDNVAEAFF. The CDR3 bases that were read are TGTGCCAGTAGTATAGATAATGTCGCTGAA.

This clone was observed many times. The read terminates 3 residues ahead of where the CDR3 ends, so the germline J gene completes it. The chain is built from TRBV11-2 and TRBJ1-1; D is ambiguous. The germline CDR1 and CDR2 sequences are SGHAT and FQNNGV. The CDR3 extends over 15 amino acids. Trimming took off 5 bases at V and 0 bases at J, with 13 bases between the two ends. The CDR3 loop is CASSTRRGVNTEAFF. Partial CDR3 DNA: TGTGCCAGCAGCACCCGGCGGGGAGTGAACACTGAA.

This clone occurred a few times. The part of the CDR3 DNA that was read is TGTGCCAGTAGTATACAGGGCCATCTGATCAATGGT. Translating gives CASSIQGHLING. The full CDR3 protein reads CASSIQGHLINGQYF. This sequence joins TRBV19 and TRBJ2-4, with D perhaps matching TRBD1 (5 bases). The CDR3 end falls 3 residues outside the read, so it is completed with the germline J gene. CDR3 length: 15 residues. Germline V gene sequence: CDR1 LNHDA, CDR2 SQIVND (reference sequence).

In its sample, this clone was seen a few times. The sequence runs out 3 residues before the end of the CDR3; the remainder is reconstructed from the germline J gene. V gene TRBV11-2 combines with J gene TRBJ1-5; no clear D. Germline V lookup: CDR1 SGHAT, CDR2 FQNNGV. The CDR3 length is 15 residues. The CDR3 protein is CASSLDGRTGNPQHF. Partial CDR3 DNA: TGTGCCAGCAGCTTAGATGGCCGGACGGGGAATCCC.

This clone was recorded many times. The read ends 3 residues before the CDR3 terminus; that terminus is restored from the germline J gene. The chain employs TRBV7-9 and TRBJ1-4, with D hard to call. V was trimmed by 1 base and J by 5 bases, leaving 8 bases between them. Germline CDR1 is SEHNR and CDR2 is FQNEAQ (reference sequence). The CDR3 totals 14 residues. CDR3 sequence reads: CASSLVAGNEKLFF. The CDR3 DNA, read in part, is TGTGCCAGCAGCTTAGTAGCGGGAAATGAAAAA.

This clone was picked up many times. The CDR3 extends 3 residues past the end of the read, so its final part is completed from the germline J gene. The chain carries TRBV10-3 and TRBJ2-5; possibly TRBD2 for D (5 bases). This CDR3 is built from 13 residues. Germline V gene data show CDR1 as ENHRY and CDR2 as SYGVKD. The germline V and J ends were trimmed by 4 bases and 5 bases, with 11 bases remaining between them. The CDR3 here is CAISGGSGETQYF. CDR3 DNA (partial): TGTGCCATCAGTGGCGGGTCGGGGGAGACC.

This clone was found many times. The DNA ends 3 residues before the CDR3 does, and the rest of the CDR3 is filled in from the germline J gene. The rearrangement joins TRBV6-1 to TRBJ1-6; D unclear. The CDR3 is 17 amino acids. Germline V gene lookup returns CDR1 MNHNS and CDR2 SASEGT. V shed 2 bases and J shed 0 bases, with 11 bases lying between them. The part of the CDR3 DNA that was read is TGTGCCAGCAGTGAACGGGTGTCGAGCTCCTATAATTCACCC. Translating gives CASSERVSSSYNSP. The entire CDR3 sequence reads CASSERVSSSYNSPLHF.

This clone occurred many times. The missing CDR3 end, 3 residues past where the read stops, is filled in from the germline J gene. The chain carries TRBV20-1 and TRBJ2-5, with 9 nucleotides matching TRBD2. This CDR3 is 14 amino acids long. Germline V gene sequence: CDR1 DFQATT, CDR2 SNEGSKA (reference sequence). With 4 bases clipped from V and 2 bases from J, the junction kept 5 bases outside the gene matches. The CDR3 loop is CSAKLAGLQETQYF. The sequenced part of the CDR3 DNA is TGCAGTGCTAAACTAGCGGGCCTACAAGAGACC.

This clone was detected only a few times. The read halts 3 residues ahead of the CDR3 end, with the missing end drawn from the germline J gene. This sequence joins TRBV7-9 and TRBJ2-3; weak D call: TRBD1 (5 bases). Germline V gene data show CDR1 as SEHNR and CDR2 as FQNEAQ (reference sequence). The V end was cut by 6 bases, the J end by 1 base, with 11 bases between. This CDR3 contains 14 residues. The sequenced CDR3 bases are TGTGCCAGCAGGTCAGGGTACGGCACAGATACG. Translating gives CASRSGYGTDT. The whole CDR3 region reads CASRSGYGTDTQYF.

There are many counts of this clone. The read ends 3 residues shy of where the CDR3 ends; the end is completed using the germline J gene. The rearrangement links TRBV6-1 to TRBJ1-1; tentatively, D is TRBD1 (5 bases). The CDR3 is 14 residues long. CDR1 and CDR2 from the germline V gene are MNHNS and SASEGT. V was trimmed by 3 bases and J by 1 base, leaving 9 bases between them. The sequenced CDR3 bases are TGTGCCAGCAGTGACCGGACACGGAACACTGAA. Amino acids: CASSDRTRNTE. The CDR3, in full, reads CASSDRTRNTEAFF.

This clone has ten or more counts. The read terminates 3 residues before the CDR3 end, so the remaining end is supplied by the germline J gene. This rearrangement joins TRBV10-3 to TRBJ1-1; 7 bases agree with TRBD1. With 0 bases clipped from V and 6 bases from J, the junction kept 1 base outside the gene matches. This CDR3 has 13 amino acids. The germline CDR1 and CDR2 sequences are ENHRY and SYGVKD. The CDR3 DNA, read in part, is TGTGCCATCAGTGAGTCTGGACAGGCTGAA. It yields the protein CAISESGQAE. The full-length CDR3 reads as CAISESGQAEAFF.

This clone was counted many times. The read ends 3 residues shy of where the CDR3 ends; the end is completed using the germline J gene. The rearrangement uses TRBV20-1 and TRBJ2-1, with a weak D call TRBD1 (5 bases). CDR1 is DFQATT and CDR2 is SNEGSKA in the germline V gene (reference sequence). CDR3 size: 12 residues. CDR3 sequence: CSAGHRYNEQFF. The CDR3 DNA, read in part, is TGCAGCGCCGGACACCGATACAATGAG.

This clone was recorded many times. The read ends 3 residues early relative to the CDR3; the germline J gene fills the gap. The chain couples TRBV5-1 to TRBJ2-7, with D tentatively TRBD1 (5 bases). V lost 4 bases to trimming and J lost 6 bases, with 17 bases between them. This CDR3 is 14 amino acids long. Germline V gene sequence: CDR1 SGHRS, CDR2 YFSETQ. The sequenced CDR3 bases are TGCGCCAGCAGCCCAGATCTGAATCAGGGCGAG. Its translation: CASSPDLNQGE. In full, the CDR3 is CASSPDLNQGEQYF.

This clone was detected many times. The read ends 3 residues shy of where the CDR3 ends; the end is completed using the germline J gene. This chain uses TRBV18 with TRBJ2-3; the D gene is possibly TRBD1 (6 bases). This CDR3 is built from 16 residues. Trimming shortened V by 3 bases and J by 4 bases, and 17 bases separated the two germline ends. Germline values: CDR1 KGHSH, CDR2 LQKENI. Partial CDR3 DNA: TGTGCCAGCTCACCTGGCGGTGGGGGCGGTGCAGATACG. It is translated as CASSPGGGGGADT. In full, the CDR3 reads CASSPGGGGGADTQYF.

This clone was recorded a few times. The read gets to within 3 residues of the CDR3 end, and the germline J gene fills in the rest. V gene TRBV19 combines with J gene TRBJ1-1; TRBD1 aligns across 10 bases. After removal of 9 bases from V and 4 bases from J, the junction contained 2 bases not matched to a gene. This CDR3 is 12 amino acids long. The germline V gene encodes CDR1 LNHDA and CDR2 SQIVND (reference sequence). The CDR3 protein is CASRTGGTEAFF. The part of the CDR3 DNA that was read is TGTGCCAGCCGGACAGGGGGCACTGAA.

This clone has at least ten counts. Sequencing ends 3 residues short of the CDR3 end; the germline J gene provides the rest. The chain joins TRBV9 to TRBJ2-3; no firm D call. Germline CDR1 is SGDLS and CDR2 is YYNGEE. V dropped 3 bases and J dropped 1 base, with 9 bases sitting between them. The CDR3 is 14 amino acids. The chain's CDR3 is CASSAVVRTDTQYF. CDR3 bases read: TGTGCCAGCAGCGCTGTAGTCCGCACAGATACG.

This clone was observed at least ten times. The CDR3 is cut off 3 residues early in the read; its end comes from the germline J gene. The gene calls are TRBV19 and TRBJ2-1, with D possibly matching TRBD2 (5 bases). Germline V CDR1 and CDR2: LNHDA, SQIVND (reference sequence). V was trimmed by 3 bases and J by 0 bases, leaving 6 bases between them. The length of the CDR3 is 14 residues. CDR3 region: CASSITSSYNEQFF. The CDR3 bases that were read are TGTGCCAGTAGTATCACTAGCTCCTACAATGAG. The full variable domain, with the rest looked up from reference TRBV19 and TRBJ2-1, is DGGITQSPKYLFRKEGQNVTLSCEQNLNHDAMYWYRQDPGQGLRLIYYSQIVNDFQKGDIAEGYSVSREKKESFPLTVTSAQKNPTAFYLCASSITSSYNEQFFGPGTRLTVL.

On this clone: The read falls 3 residues short of the CDR3 end, and the missing part is taken from the germline J gene. The rearrangement joins TRBV11-2 to TRBJ1-4; 7 nucleotides line up with TRBD1. The CDR3 is 14 residues long. V dropped 5 bases and J dropped 5; count of bases not matched to a gene: 5. CDR1 is SGHAT and CDR2 is FQNNGV in the germline V gene. This CDR3 is CASSPGTVNEKLFF. CDR3 DNA (partial): TGTGCCAGCAGCCCGGGGACAGTAAATGAAAAA. Supplemented by reference TRBV11-2 and TRBJ1-4, the full variable domain reads EAGVAQSPRYKIIEKRQSVAFWCNPISGHATLYWYQQILGQGPKLLIQFQNNGVVDDSQLPKDRFSAERLKGVDSTLKIQPAKLEDSAVYLCASSPGTVNEKLFFGSGTQLSVL.

This clone was recorded at least ten times. The read ends 3 residues early relative to the CDR3; the germline J gene fills the gap. The genes are TRBV20-1 and TRBJ1-1; the match to TRBD1 covers 9 bases. Looked up from germline, CDR1 is DFQATT and CDR2 is SNEGSKA (reference sequence). V lost 3 bases, J lost 1 base, and 18 bases stayed unmatched. The CDR3 totals 19 residues. CDR3 in amino acids: CSARGQGRGLIEGNTEAFF. Incomplete CDR3 DNA: TGCAGTGCTAGGGGACAGGGACGGGGGTTAATCGAGGGGAACACTGAA.